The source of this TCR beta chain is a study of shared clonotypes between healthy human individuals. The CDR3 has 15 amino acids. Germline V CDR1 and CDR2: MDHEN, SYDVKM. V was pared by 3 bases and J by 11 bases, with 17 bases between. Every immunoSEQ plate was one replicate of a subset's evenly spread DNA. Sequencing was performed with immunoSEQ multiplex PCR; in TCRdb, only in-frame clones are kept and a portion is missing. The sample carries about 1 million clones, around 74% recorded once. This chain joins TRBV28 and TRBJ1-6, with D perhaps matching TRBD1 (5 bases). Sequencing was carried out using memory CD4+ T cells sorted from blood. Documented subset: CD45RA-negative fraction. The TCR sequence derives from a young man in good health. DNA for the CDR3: TGTGCCAGCAGTTTGGAGGGGCGCGTTTCTCCACCCCTCCACTTT. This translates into CASSLEGRVSPPLHF.